This entry concerns a single TCR beta chain. The repertoire was sequenced with immunoSEQ multiplex PCR; TCRdb's copy has only in-frame clones and lacks some. The sample consists of fewer than 55,000 clones, 75% to 90% of them appearing once. CDR1 is LNHDA, CDR2 SQIVND, per germline (reference sequence). The CDR3 is 15 residues long. Germline trimming cut 0 bases from V and 8 bases from J; bases unmatched to any gene: 6. The sample originates from a study of T cell changes during pregnancy in multiple sclerosis. This TCR came from a female donor in good health, enrolled as a control in a pregnancy study. Sequences were derived from peripheral blood, sampled in the second trimester of pregnancy. This chain links TRBV19 with TRBJ2-4; TRBD1 matches 8 bases. The CDR3 DNA is TGTGCCAGTAGTATAGACCCGGGGACAGGAGACATTCAGTACTTC. The encoded protein is CASSIDPGTGDIQYF.